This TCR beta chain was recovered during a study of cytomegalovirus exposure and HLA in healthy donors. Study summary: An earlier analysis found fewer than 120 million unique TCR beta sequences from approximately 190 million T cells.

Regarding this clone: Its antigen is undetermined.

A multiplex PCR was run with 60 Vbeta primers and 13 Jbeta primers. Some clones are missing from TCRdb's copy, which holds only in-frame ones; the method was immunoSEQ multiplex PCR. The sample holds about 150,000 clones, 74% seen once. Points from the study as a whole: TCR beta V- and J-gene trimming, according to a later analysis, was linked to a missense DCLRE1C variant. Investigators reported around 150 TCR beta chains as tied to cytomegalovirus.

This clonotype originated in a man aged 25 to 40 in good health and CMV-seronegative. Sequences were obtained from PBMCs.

The CDR3 sequence is CASSGGAKEETQYF. As DNA, the CDR3 is TGTGCCAGCAGTGGGGGGGCAAAGGAGGAGACCCAGTACTTC. The chain combines TRBV28 with TRBJ2-5, with D perhaps matching TRBD2 (7 bases). Looked up from germline, CDR1 is MDHEN and CDR2 is SYDVKM. V was clipped by 5 bases and J by 5 bases, with 15 bases between them. CDR3 length: 14 residues.